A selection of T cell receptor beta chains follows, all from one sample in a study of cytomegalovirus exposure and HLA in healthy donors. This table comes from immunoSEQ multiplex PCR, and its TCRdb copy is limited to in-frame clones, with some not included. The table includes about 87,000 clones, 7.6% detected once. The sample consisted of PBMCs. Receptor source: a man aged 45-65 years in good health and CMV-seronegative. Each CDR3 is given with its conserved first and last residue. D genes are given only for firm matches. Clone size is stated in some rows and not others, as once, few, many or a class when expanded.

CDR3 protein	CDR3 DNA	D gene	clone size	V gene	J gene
CASGRATSGANVLTF	TGTGCCAGCGGGCGGGCTACCTCTGGGGCCAACGTCCTGACTTTC	.	few	TRBV2	TRBJ2-6
CASSSSLGSSYNSPLHF	TGTGCCAGCAGCTCCTCCCTCGGGAGCTCCTATAATTCACCCCTCCACTTT	.	few	TRBV9	TRBJ1-6
CASSLVADSGNTIYF	TGTGCCAGCAGCTTAGTGGCGGATTCTGGAAACACCATATATTTT	.	.	TRBV7-6	TRBJ1-3
CASHRLESSTDTQYF	TGCGCCAGTCATCGATTAGAATCTAGCACAGATACGCAGTATTTT	.	few	TRBV5-1	TRBJ2-3
CASSVALGGRGSEEQYF	TGTGCCAGCAGCGTAGCTTTAGGTGGGAGAGGGTCGGAAGAGCAGTACTTC	.	few	TRBV9	TRBJ2-7
CASSLRAGSTPLHF	TGTGCCAGCAGCCTCCGGGCGGGGTCGACACCCCTCCACTTT	.	.	TRBV7-9	TRBJ1-6
CASSAGVNTEAFF	TGCGCCAGCAGCGCGGGGGTTAACACTGAAGCTTTCTTT	.	.	TRBV5-1	TRBJ1-1
CASSLSAGGHTGELFF	TGTGCCAGCAGTTTATCGGCAGGGGGCCACACCGGGGAGCTGTTTTTT	TRBD1	few	TRBV27	TRBJ2-2
CASSPDRDDTEAFF	TGTGCCAGTAGTCCTGACAGGGATGACACTGAAGCTTTCTTT	TRBD1	few	TRBV19	TRBJ1-1
CASSLAIVSGGTEAFF	TGCGCCAGCAGCTTGGCCATCGTATCAGGGGGCACTGAAGCTTTCTTT	TRBD1	few	TRBV5-1	TRBJ1-1
CASSSRYTDTQYF	TGTGCCAGCAGCTCGAGATACACAGATACGCAGTATTTT	.	few	TRBV7-2	TRBJ2-3
CASSYARTAGETQYF	TGTGCCAGCAGTTATGCTCGGACAGCTGGAGAGACCCAGTACTTC	.	.	TRBV2	TRBJ2-5
CASSLEGFPYEQYF	TGTGCCAGCAGCCTAGAGGGTTTCCCCTACGAGCAGTACTTC	.	.	TRBV5-6	TRBJ2-7
CASSSPGQVSYNEQFF	TGCGCCAGCAGCTCCCCAGGACAGGTCTCCTACAATGAGCAGTTCTTC	TRBD1	.	TRBV5-1	TRBJ2-1
CASSPSLNGGDEQFF	TGCGCCAGCAGCCCATCACTGAACGGCGGCGATGAGCAGTTCTTC	.	.	TRBV4-3	TRBJ2-1
CASSLPASGRRGSYNEQFF	TGTGCCAGCAGTTTACCAGCATCTGGCAGGAGGGGCTCCTACAATGAGCAGTTCTTC	.	.	TRBV27	TRBJ2-1
CASSEAQTGGTEQFF	TGCGCCAGCAGCGAGGCCCAAACGGGGGGGACTGAGCAGTTCTTC	TRBD2	few	TRBV5-1	TRBJ2-1
CASSATGRSSGGEPLDTQYF	TGTGCCAGCAGCGCCACCGGGAGGTCAAGCGGGGGGGAACCCTTGGATACGCAGTATTTT	TRBD2	few	TRBV9	TRBJ2-3
CASSQGTTYNEQFF	TGCGCCAGCAGCCAAGGGACTACCTACAATGAGCAGTTCTTC	.	.	TRBV4-3	TRBJ2-1
CASTLPQQAGYTF	TGTGCCAGCACCCTCCCCCAGCAAGCGGGCTACACCTTC	.	few	TRBV28	TRBJ1-2
CASSVRREGSEALNF	TGTGCCAGCAGCGTAAGAAGGGAGGGGTCGGAGGCCCTAAACTTC	.	.	TRBV9	TRBJ1-2
CASSAGNSGNTIYF	TGTGCCAGCAGCGCCGGGAACTCTGGAAACACCATATATTTT	.	.	TRBV7-2	TRBJ1-3
CASSSLTRNSYEQYF	TGTGCCAGCAGTTCGCTGACTCGTAACTCCTACGAGCAGTACTTC	.	few	TRBV6-6	TRBJ2-7
CASRPDREVLYEQYF	TGTGCCAGCAGACCCGACAGGGAGGTTTTGTACGAGCAGTACTTC	.	.	TRBV6-6	TRBJ2-7
CASSSGGGETQYF	TGTGCCAGCTCTTCTGGAGGAGGAGAGACCCAGTACTTC	.	.	TRBV7-9	TRBJ2-5
CASSQVWGTFYNEQFF	TGCGCCAGCAGCCAAGTTTGGGGGACATTCTACAATGAGCAGTTCTTC	.	few	TRBV4-3	TRBJ2-1
CASSIVGQGNTEAFF	TGTGCCAGTAGTATAGTGGGGCAGGGGAACACTGAAGCTTTCTTT	.	.	TRBV19	TRBJ1-1
CASSWTSVITDTQYF	TGTGCCAGCAGCTGGACTAGCGTGATCACAGATACGCAGTATTTT	TRBD2	.	TRBV7-2	TRBJ2-3
CASSPEGTELSCNQPQHF	TGTGCCAGCAGCCCGGAGGGTACGGAGTTGAGCTGCAATCAGCCCCAGCATTTT	.	few	TRBV9	TRBJ1-5